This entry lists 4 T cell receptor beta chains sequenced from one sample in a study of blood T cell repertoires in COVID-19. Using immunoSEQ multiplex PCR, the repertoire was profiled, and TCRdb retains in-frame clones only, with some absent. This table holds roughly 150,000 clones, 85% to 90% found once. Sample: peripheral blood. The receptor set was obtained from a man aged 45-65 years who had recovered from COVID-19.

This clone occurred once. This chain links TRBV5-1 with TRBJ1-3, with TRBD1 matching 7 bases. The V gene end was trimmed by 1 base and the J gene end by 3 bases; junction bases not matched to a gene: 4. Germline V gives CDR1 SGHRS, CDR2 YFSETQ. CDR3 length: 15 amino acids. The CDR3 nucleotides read TGCGCCAGCAGCTTGCAGGGGGGCTATGGAAACACCATATATTTT. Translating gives CASSLQGGYGNTIYF.

The CDR3 sequence: CASSVGLAGLQNTEAFF. The CDR3 DNA is TGTGCCAGCAGCGTAGGTCTCGCGGGCTTACAGAACACTGAAGCTTTCTTT. The chain recombines TRBV9 with TRBJ1-1; D is unresolved. Per the germline V gene, CDR1 is SGDLS and CDR2 is YYNGEE. V lost 0 bases to trimming and J lost 1 base, with 16 bases between them. The CDR3 length is 17 residues.

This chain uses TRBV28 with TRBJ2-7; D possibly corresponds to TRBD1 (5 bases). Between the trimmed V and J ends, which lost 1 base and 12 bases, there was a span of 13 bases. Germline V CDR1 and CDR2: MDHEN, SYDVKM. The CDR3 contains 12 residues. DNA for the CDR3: TGTGCCAGCAGTTTATTGGGCAGGGCCGGGTACTTC. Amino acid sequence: CASSLLGRAGYF.

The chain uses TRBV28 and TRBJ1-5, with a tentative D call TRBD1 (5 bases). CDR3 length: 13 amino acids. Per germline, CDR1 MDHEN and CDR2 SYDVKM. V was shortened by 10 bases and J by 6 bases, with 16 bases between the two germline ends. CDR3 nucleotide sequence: TGTGCCATTAAGGCCCAGGGCCGTCAGCCCCAGCATTTT. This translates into CAIKAQGRQPQHF.